This TCR beta chain was captured in a study of T-cell memory formation after mild COVID-19. Whole-study context: Most TCR clusters belonged to a single donor. Study conclusions and caveats: CD4/CD8 balance held among clones contracting day 15 to 85, and later expanders leaned CD4+. Contracting CD4+ clones sat mainly in CM and EM; CD8+ in EMRA.

5'RACE, which relied on constant-segment primers, yielded TCR alpha and TCR beta cDNA libraries carrying sample barcodes and UMIs. TCRdb re-derived calls from the 5' RACE reads in MiXCR, one entry per CDR3 protein. Of a few hundred thousand distinct CDR3 sequences listed, 15% are singletons. The CDR3 runs to 12 residues. Germline V lookup: CDR1 SEHNR, CDR2 FQNEAQ (reference sequence). V was shortened by 6 bases and J by 6 bases, with 11 bases between the two germline ends. Turning to this clonotype: What it binds is unknown.

This rearrangement joins TRBV7-9 to TRBJ1-2, with D perhaps TRBD1 (5 bases). The sample was PBMCs or a T cell subset sorted from them (not recorded which). This TCR was recovered from a man between 18 and 29 years old who had mild COVID-19 (a few samples of this study predate the infection). Cell type and time point are not known. CDR3 amino acids: CASSRDDNGYTF. The CDR3 DNA sequence: TGTGCCAGCAGTCGGGACGATAATGGCTACACCTTC.